This TCR beta chain is from a study of T-cell memory formation after mild COVID-19. General study findings and limits: In pre-infection memory, a portion of responding clones appeared, which suggested that cross-reactive memory joined. Clones contracting across day 15 to 85 had a balanced CD4/CD8 profile; later expanding clones leaned CD4+.

With regard to this clonotype: Antigen unknown.

Via MiXCR, TCRdb re-called the 5' RACE reads, giving one row per CDR3 protein. This table holds approximately 430,000 distinct CDR3 sequences, less than 25% found once. The specimen sequenced was PBMCs or a T cell subset sorted from them (not recorded which). This clonotype was sampled from an adult woman who had mild COVID-19 (a few samples of this study predate the infection). Cell type and time point are not known.

CDR3 DNA: TGTGCCAGCAGCCAAGATTCAATGTACGAGCAGTACTTC. Protein product: CASSQDSMYEQYF. The chain has TRBV4-2 and TRBJ2-7; no clear D gene. The length of the CDR3 is 13 residues. The ends were cut back, 0 bases at V and 4 bases at J, with 7 bases in the middle. Germline V lookup: CDR1 LGHNA, CDR2 YNFKEQ.